This T cell receptor beta chain stems from a study of radiation and T cells in renal cell carcinoma. Study results and limitations: Top tumor clonotypes rose in blood 2 weeks post-radiation, then contracted.

This CDR3 spans 14 amino acids. The V gene's germline CDR1 is LNHDA and CDR2 SQIVND (reference sequence). V shed 4 bases and J 0 bases; nucleotides not matched to a gene: 1. TCRdb's copy holds only in-frame clones and misses some; the assay was immunoSEQ multiplex PCR. In the table there are roughly 45,000 clones, about 82% of which are singletons. This clone was seen a few times. Its cognate antigen is unknown. The time point was: blood 4 weeks post-SBRT, at nephrectomy. As for treatment: 15 Gy SBRT to primary tumor, nephrectomy 4 weeks later. Blood was sampled at baseline, 2 weeks and 4 weeks after SBRT.

This TCR was recovered from a woman in her sixties or seventies with renal cell carcinoma. Sample: blood, taken from a patient whose treatment included radiotherapy and nephrectomy. This sequence joins TRBV19 and TRBJ1-1; 8 bases agree with TRBD1. CDR3 in amino acids: CASSRTGMNTEAFF. The CDR3 nucleotides are TGTGCCAGTAGTAGGACAGGGATGAACACTGAAGCTTTCTTT.